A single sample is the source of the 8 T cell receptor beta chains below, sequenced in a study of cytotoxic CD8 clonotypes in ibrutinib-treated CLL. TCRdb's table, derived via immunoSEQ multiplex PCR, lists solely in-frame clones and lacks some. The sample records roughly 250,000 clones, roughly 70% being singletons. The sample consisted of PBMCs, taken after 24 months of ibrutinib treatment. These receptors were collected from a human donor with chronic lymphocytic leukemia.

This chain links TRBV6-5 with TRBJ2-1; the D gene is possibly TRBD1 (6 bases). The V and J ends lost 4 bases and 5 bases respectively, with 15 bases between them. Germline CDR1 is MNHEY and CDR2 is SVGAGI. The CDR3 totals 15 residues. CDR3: CASSFSDSINNEQFF. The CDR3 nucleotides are TGTGCCAGCAGTTTTTCGGACAGTATAAACAATGAGCAGTTCTTC.

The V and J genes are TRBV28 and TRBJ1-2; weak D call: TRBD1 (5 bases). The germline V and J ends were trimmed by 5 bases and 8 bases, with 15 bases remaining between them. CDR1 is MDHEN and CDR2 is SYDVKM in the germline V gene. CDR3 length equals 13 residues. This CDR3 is CASSPAPQGGYTF. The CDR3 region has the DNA TGTGCCAGCAGTCCGGCCCCGCAGGGAGGCTACACCTTC.

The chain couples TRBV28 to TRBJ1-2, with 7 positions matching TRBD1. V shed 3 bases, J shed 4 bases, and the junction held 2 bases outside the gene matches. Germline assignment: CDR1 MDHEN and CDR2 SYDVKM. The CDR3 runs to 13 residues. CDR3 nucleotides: TGTGCCAGCAGTTTGACAGGGTCCTATGGCTACACCTTC. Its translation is CASSLTGSYGYTF.

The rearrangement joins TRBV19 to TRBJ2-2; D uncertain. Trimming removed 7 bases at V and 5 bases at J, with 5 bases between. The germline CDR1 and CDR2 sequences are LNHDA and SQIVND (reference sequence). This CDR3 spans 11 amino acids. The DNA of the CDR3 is TGTGCCAGTACGTGGACCGGGGAGCTGTTTTTT. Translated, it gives CASTWTGELFF. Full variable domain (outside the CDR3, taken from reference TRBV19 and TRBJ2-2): DGGITQSPKYLFRKEGQNVTLSCEQNLNHDAMYWYRQDPGQGLRLIYYSQIVNDFQKGDIAEGYSVSREKKESFPLTVTSAQKNPTAFYLCASTWTGELFFGEGSRLTVL.

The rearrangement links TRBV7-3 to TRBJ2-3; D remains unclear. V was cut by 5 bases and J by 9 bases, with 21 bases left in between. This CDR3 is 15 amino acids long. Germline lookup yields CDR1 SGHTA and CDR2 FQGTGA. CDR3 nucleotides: TGTGCCAGCAGCCCAACCTTCTCTCCAGGCGGCACGCAGTATTTT. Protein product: CASSPTFSPGGTQYF.

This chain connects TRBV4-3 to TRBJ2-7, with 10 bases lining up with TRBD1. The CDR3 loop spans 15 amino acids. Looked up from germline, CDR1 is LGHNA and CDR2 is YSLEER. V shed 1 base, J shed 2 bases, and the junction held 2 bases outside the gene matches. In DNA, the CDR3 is TGCGCCAGCAGCCAAGGACAGGGGGCCGCCTACGAGCAGTACTTC. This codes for CASSQGQGAAYEQYF.

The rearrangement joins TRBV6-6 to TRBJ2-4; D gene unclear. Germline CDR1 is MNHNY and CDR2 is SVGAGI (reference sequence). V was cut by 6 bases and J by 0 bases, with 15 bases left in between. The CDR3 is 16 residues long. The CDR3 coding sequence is TGTGCCAGCAGCCTTAATCCGAGTCTAGCCAAAAACATTCAGTACTTC. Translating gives CASSLNPSLAKNIQYF.

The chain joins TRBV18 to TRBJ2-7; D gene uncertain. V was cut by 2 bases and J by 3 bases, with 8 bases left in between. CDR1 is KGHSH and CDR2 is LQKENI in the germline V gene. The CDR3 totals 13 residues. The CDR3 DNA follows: TGTGCCAGCTCACCATACGCCGGCTACGAGCAGTACTTC. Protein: CASSPYAGYEQYF. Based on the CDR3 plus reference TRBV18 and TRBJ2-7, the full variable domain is NAGVMQNPRHLVRRRGQEARLRCSPMKGHSHVYWYRQLPEEGLKFMVYLQKENIIDESGMPKERFSAEFPKEGPSILRIQQVVRGDSAAYFCASSPYAGYEQYFGPGTRLTVT.